This T cell receptor (beta chain) was sequenced in a study of blood T cell repertoires in COVID-19. Study-level background: The United States, Italy and Spain provided the acute and convalescent COVID-19 samples. T cells, B-cell-depleted T cells, or PBMCs supplied cDNA or gDNA.

Per the germline V gene, CDR1 is SEHNR and CDR2 is FQNEAQ (reference sequence). This CDR3 spans 15 amino acids. After removal of 6 bases from V and 4 bases from J, the junction contained 6 bases not matched to a gene. In the original processing: Amplification of reference gene primers was used by the study to estimate nucleated cell counts. The table came from immunoSEQ multiplex PCR; TCRdb's copy has only in-frame clones and leaves some out. V and J calls and clone size come straight from that table; D and trimming were deduced from the DNA. The data show about 200,000 clones, 80% seen once. This chain connects TRBV7-9 to TRBJ2-1, with TRBD1 matching 10 bases. Sequencing was done on a sample of peripheral blood. This receptor was taken from a human donor in a cohort sampled during active COVID-19. The CDR3 loop reads CASSSGQGTYNEQFF. CDR3 DNA: TGTGCCAGCAGTTCGGGACAGGGGACTTACAATGAGCAGTTCTTC.